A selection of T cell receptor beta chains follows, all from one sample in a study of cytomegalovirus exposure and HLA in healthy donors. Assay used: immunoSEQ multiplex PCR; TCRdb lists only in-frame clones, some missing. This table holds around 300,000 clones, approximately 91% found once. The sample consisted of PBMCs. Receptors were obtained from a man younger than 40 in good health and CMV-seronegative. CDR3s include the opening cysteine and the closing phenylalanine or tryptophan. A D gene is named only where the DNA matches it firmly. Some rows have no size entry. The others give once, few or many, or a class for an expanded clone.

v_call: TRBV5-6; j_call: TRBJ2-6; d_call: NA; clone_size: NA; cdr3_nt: TGTGCCAGCAGGGCGGGTGTCTCTGGGGCCAACGTCCTGACTTTC; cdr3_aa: CASRAGVSGANVLTF
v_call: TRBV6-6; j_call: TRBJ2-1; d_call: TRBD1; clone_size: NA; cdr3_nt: TGTGCCAGCAGCCACCCAGAACAGGGGAGAGGAGAGCAGTTCTTC; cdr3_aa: CASSHPEQGRGEQFF
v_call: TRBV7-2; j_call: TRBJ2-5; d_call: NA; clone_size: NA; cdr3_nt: TGTGCCAGCAGCCGGGGGACGTTCCAAGAGACCCAGTACTTC; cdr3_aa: CASSRGTFQETQYF
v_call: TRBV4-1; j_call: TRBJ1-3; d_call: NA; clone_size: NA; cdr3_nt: TGCGCCAGCAGCCAAGGTAGAACTGGAAACACCATATATTTT; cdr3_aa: CASSQGRTGNTIYF
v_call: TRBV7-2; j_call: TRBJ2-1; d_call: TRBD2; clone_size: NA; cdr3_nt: TGTGCCAGCAGCGCACAGACTAGCGGGGTCTACAATGAGCAGTTCTTC; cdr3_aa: CASSAQTSGVYNEQFF
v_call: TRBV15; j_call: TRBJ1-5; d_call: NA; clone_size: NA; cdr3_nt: TGTGCCACCAGCGAGGGCATTTATAGCAATCAGCCCCAGCATTTT; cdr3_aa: CATSEGIYSNQPQHF
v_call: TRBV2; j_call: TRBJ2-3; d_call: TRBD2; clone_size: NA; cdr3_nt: TGTGCCAGCAGTGCCGGGGGGGAGAGCACAGATACGCAGTATTTT; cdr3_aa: CASSAGGESTDTQYF
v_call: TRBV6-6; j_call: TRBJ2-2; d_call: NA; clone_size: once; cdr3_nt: TGTGCCAGCAACAGGGAGGGTGGTGACACCGGGGAGCTGTTTTTT; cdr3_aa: CASNREGGDTGELFF
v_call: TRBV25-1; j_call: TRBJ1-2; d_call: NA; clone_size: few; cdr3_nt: TGTGCCAGCAGTGAATTTGCCGGACATCTAGGAGGCTACACCTTC; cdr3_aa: CASSEFAGHLGGYTF
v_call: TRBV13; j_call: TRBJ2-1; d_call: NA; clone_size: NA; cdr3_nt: TGTGCCAGCAGCTTAGGCAGGGCGAGCTCCTACAATGAGCAGTTCTTC; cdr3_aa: CASSLGRASSYNEQFF
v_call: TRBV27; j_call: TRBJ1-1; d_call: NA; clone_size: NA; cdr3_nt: TGTGCCAGCAGGCGCGCAGGGATAATGAACACTGAAGCTTTCTTT; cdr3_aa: CASRRAGIMNTEAFF
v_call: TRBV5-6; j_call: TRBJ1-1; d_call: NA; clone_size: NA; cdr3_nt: TGTGCCAGCAGCTTGGAGGGGAGGGGGAACACTGAAGCTTTCTTT; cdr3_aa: CASSLEGRGNTEAFF
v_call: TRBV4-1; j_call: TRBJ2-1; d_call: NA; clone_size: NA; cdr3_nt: TGCGCCAGCAGCCAAGGAGAGAGGCTCACCCCCTACAATGAGCAGTTCTTC; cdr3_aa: CASSQGERLTPYNEQFF
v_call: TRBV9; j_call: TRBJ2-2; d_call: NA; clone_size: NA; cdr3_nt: TGTGCCAGCAGCGTAGACGGGGGTGAAGACACCGGGGAGCTGTTTTTT; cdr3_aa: CASSVDGGEDTGELFF
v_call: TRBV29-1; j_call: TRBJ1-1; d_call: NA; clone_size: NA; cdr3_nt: TGCAGCGTTGATAGGGGTCCGGTCACTGAAGCTTTCTTT; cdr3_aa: CSVDRGPVTEAFF
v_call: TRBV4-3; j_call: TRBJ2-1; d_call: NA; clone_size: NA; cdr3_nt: TGCGCCAGCAGCCAAGAAACGGGGGAATCCAATGAGCAGTTCTTC; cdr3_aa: CASSQETGESNEQFF
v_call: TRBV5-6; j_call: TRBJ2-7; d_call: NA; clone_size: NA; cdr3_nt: TGTGCCAGCAGCTTGCTCCGGGAGTTAGCCTACGAGCAGTACTTC; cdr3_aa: CASSLLRELAYEQYF
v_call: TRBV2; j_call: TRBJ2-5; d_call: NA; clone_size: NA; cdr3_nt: TGTGCCATGCTCCCTGCAGGGAATGGCCAGGTAGAGACCCAGTACTTC; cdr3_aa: CAMLPAGNGQVETQYF
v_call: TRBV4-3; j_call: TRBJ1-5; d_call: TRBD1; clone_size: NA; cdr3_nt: TGCGCCAGCAGCCAAGATTACCACAGGGGGCTCGGCAATCAGCCCCAGCATTTT; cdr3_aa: CASSQDYHRGLGNQPQHF
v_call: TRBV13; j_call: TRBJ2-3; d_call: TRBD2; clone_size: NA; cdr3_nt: TGTGCCAGCAGCTTACCTGGGACTAATGGAGATACGCAGTATTTT; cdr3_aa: CASSLPGTNGDTQYF
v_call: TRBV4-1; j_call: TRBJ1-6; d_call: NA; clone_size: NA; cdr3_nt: TGCGCCAGCAGCCAAAAGGGTTACCAGGGTGACTCACCCCTCCACTTT; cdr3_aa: CASSQKGYQGDSPLHF
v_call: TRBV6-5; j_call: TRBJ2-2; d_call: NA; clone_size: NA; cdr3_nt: TGTGCCAGCAGCACCCCGAGACAAATCATCGGGGAGCTGTTTTTT; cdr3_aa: CASSTPRQIIGELFF
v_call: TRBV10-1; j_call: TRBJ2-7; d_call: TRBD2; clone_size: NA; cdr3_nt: TGCGCCAGCATTAGACTAGCGGGGGCCTCCTACGAGCAGTACTTC; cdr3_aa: CASIRLAGASYEQYF
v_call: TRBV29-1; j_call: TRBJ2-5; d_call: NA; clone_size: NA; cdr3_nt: TGCAGCGCCCTCGGCACGGTCGGGGAGACCCAGTACTTC; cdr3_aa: CSALGTVGETQYF
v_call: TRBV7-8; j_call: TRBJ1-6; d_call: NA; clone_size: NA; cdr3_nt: TGTGCCAGCAGCTTATATACCACCATCCTTCTCGGGGAAACGTATAATTCACCCCTCCACTTT; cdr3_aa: CASSLYTTILLGETYNSPLHF
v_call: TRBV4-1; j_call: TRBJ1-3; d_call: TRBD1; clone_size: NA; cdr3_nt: TGCGCCAGCAGCTCGACAGGGTTTGTCTCTGGAAACACCATATATTTT; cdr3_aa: CASSSTGFVSGNTIYF
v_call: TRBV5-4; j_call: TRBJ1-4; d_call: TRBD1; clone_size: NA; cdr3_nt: TGTGCCAGCAGCCCAGGGCGTCCGGGACAGCTGCCAACTAATGAAAAACTGTTTTTT; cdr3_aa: CASSPGRPGQLPTNEKLFF
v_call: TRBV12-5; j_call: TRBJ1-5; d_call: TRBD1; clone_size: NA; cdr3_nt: TGTGCTAGTGGCCTTAGGGTAGGGGGCCAACAGCATAGCAATCAGCCCCAGCATTTT; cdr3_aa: CASGLRVGGQQHSNQPQHF
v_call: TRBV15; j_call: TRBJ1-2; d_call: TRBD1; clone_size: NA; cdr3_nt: TGTGCCACCAGCGAAGTCCCCGGGACAGGGGTCTATGGCTACACCTTC; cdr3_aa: CATSEVPGTGVYGYTF
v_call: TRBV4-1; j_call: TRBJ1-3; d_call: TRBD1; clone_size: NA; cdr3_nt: TGCGCCAGCAGCTACGACAGGGGAACTGGAAACACCATATATTTT; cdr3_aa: CASSYDRGTGNTIYF
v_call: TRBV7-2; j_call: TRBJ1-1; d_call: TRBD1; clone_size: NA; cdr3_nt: TGTGCCAGCAGCTGGACAGGGATCTTGAACACTGAAGCTTTCTTT; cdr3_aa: CASSWTGILNTEAFF
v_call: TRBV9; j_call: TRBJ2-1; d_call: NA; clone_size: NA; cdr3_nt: TGTGCCAGCAGCGTGGAGGGGGCTCTCAACAATGAGCAGTTCTTC; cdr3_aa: CASSVEGALNNEQFF
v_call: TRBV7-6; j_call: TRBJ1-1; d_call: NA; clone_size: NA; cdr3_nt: TGTGCCAGCAGCTTAGCGACCTTGTCAGGACAGAGAGCAAGGCAAGCTTTCTTT; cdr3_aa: CASSLATLSGQRARQAFF
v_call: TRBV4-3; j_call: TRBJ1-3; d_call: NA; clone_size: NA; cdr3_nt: TGCGCCAGCAGCCAAGGGGGAGGGGCTGGAAACACCATATATTTT; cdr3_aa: CASSQGGGAGNTIYF
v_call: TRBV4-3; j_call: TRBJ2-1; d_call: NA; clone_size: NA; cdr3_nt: TGCGCCAGCAGCCAAGACCAACAAACCTACAATGAGCAGTTCTTC; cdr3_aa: CASSQDQQTYNEQFF
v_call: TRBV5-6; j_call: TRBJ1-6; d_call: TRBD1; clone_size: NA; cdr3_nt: TGTGCCAGCAGCCCAGGGACAGGGGGTAGGAATTCACCCCTCCACTTT; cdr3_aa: CASSPGTGGRNSPLHF
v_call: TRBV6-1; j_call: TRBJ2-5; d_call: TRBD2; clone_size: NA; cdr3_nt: TGTGCCAGCAGTGAAGCGACGGGCGGGGGACCGCAAGAGACCCAGTACTTC; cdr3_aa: CASSEATGGGPQETQYF
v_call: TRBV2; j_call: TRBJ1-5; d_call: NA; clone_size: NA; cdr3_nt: TGTGCCAGCAGACAGACCGGTAGCAATCAGCCCCAGCATTTT; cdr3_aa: CASRQTGSNQPQHF
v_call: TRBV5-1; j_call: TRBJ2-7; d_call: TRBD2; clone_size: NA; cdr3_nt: TGCGCCAGCAGCCCAACCGCGAGCGGGGGGGCACACGAGCAGTACTTC; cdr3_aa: CASSPTASGGAHEQYF
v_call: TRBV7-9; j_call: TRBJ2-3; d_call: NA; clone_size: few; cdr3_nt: TGTGCCAGCAGCTACCCCAGGGACTCCGCCAGAACAGATACGCAGTATTTT; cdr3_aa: CASSYPRDSARTDTQYF
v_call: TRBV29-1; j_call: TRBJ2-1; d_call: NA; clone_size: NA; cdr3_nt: TGCAGCGTGCCCCAGGTGAGCTCCTACAATGAGCAGTTCTTC; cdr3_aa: CSVPQVSSYNEQFF
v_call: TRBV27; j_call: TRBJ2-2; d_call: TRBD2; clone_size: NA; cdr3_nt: TGTGCCAGCAGTTCAGGACTAGCGGGGGCACCGAACACCGGGGAGCTGTTTTTT; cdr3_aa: CASSSGLAGAPNTGELFF
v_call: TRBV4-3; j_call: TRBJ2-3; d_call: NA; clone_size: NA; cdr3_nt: TGCGCCAGCAGCCAAGAGAGGATGACAGATACGCAGTATTTT; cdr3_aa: CASSQERMTDTQYF
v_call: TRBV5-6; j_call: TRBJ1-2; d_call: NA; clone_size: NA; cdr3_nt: TGTGCCAGCAGCTTTAGATGGGGACTCTATGGCTACACCTTC; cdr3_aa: CASSFRWGLYGYTF
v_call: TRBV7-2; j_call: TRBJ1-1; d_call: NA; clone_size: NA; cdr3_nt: TGTGCCAGCAGCGACCGACAGAACACTGAAGCTTTCTTT; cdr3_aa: CASSDRQNTEAFF
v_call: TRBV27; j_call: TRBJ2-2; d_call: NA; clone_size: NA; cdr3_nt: TGTGCCAGCAGTTTACAATCCCATATCCCCAAGGGGGGGGGCACCGGGGAGCTGTTTTTT; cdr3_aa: CASSLQSHIPKGGGTGELFF